The clone carrying this TCR beta chain has more than one count but fewer than ten. No antigen is known for it. These data come from a study of T-cell memory formation after mild COVID-19. V was pared by 6 bases and J by 2 bases, with 6 bases of the junction left unmatched. The CDR3 sequence is 15 residues long. Germline V gene sequence: CDR1 MNHEY, CDR2 SVGEGT. General study points: Contracting clones from day 15 to 85 had balanced CD4/CD8; later expanders favoured CD4+. Within pre-infection memory, some responding clones were found, suggesting cross-reactive memory joined. CM and EM subsets held most contracting CD4+ clones; EMRA held CD8+ ones.

MiXCR, applied by TCRdb to the 5' RACE reads, yields one record per CDR3 protein. The data hold hundreds of thousands of distinct CDR3 sequences, with roughly 13% observed a single time. V is TRBV6-2 or TRBV6-3 and J is TRBJ1-5, with 8 positions matching TRBD1. Sequencing used PBMCs or a T cell subset sorted from them (not recorded which). The TCR comes from a man aged 18-30 years who had mild COVID-19 (a few samples of this study predate the infection). Cell type and time point are not known. CDR3 residues: CASREDRVGNQPQHF. CDR3 DNA: TGTGCCAGCAGGGAGGACAGGGTGGGCAATCAGCCCCAGCATTTT.